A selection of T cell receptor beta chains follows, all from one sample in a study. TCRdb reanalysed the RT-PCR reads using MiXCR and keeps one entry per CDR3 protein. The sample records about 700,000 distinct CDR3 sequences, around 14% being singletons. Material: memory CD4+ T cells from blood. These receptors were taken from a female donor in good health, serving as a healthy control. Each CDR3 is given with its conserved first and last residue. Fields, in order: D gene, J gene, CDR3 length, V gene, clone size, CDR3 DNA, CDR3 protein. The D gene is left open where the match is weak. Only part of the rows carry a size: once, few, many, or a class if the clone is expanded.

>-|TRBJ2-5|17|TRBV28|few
TGTGCCAGCAGTCCAGCGACACCGACCACGTACCAAGAGACCCAGTACTTC
CASSPATPTTYQETQYF
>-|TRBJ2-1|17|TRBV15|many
TGTGCCACCAGCACCCCGACTCAAGCGAGCTCCTACAATGAGCAGTTCTTC
CATSTPTQASSYNEQFF
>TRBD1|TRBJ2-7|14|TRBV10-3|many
TGTGCCATCAGTGAGTCAGGGACAGCCTACGAGCAGTACTTC
CAISESGTAYEQYF
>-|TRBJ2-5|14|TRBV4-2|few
TGTGCCAGCAGTCTGAACCCGGGGCAAGAGACCCAGTACTTC
CASSLNPGQETQYF
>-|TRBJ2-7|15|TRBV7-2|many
TGTGCCAGCAGCGACCGGACGAGAGGCCCCTACGAGCAGTACTTC
CASSDRTRGPYEQYF
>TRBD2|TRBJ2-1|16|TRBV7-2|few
TGTGCCAGCAGCTTAGTGAGGCTAGCGGGGCACAATGAGCAGTTCTTC
CASSLVRLAGHNEQFF
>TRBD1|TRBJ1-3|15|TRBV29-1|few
TGCAGCGTTGAAGATCATAGGGGGCCTGGAAACACCATATATTTT
CSVEDHRGPGNTIYF
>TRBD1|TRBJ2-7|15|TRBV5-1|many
TGCGCCAGCAGCTTGGGTGGGACAGGGGGCTGCGAGCAGTACTTC
CASSLGGTGGCEQYF
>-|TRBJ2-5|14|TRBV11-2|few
TGTGCCAGCAGCCTGGGGCCCGACCGGGAGACCCAGTACTTC
CASSLGPDRETQYF
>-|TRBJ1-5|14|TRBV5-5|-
TGTGCCAGCAGCCCCAGCAAGGGGTATCAGCCCCAGCATTTT
CASSPSKGYQPQHF
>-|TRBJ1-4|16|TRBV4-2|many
TGTGCCAGCAGCCAAGACTTTACGGCAGGGAGTGAAAAACTGTTTTTT
CASSQDFTAGSEKLFF